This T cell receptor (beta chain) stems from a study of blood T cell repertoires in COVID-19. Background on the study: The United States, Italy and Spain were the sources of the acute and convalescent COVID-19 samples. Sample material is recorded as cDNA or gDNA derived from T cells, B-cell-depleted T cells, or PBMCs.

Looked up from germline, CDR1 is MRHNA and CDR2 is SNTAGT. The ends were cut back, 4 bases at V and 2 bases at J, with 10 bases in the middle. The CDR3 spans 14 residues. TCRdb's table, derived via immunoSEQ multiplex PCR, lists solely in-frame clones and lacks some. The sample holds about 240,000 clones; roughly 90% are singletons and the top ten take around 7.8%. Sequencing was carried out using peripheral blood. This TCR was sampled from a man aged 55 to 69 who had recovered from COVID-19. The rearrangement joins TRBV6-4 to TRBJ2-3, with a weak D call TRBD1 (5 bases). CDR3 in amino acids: CASSAGANTDTQYF. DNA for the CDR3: TGTGCCAGCAGTGCTGGGGCTAACACAGATACGCAGTATTTT.